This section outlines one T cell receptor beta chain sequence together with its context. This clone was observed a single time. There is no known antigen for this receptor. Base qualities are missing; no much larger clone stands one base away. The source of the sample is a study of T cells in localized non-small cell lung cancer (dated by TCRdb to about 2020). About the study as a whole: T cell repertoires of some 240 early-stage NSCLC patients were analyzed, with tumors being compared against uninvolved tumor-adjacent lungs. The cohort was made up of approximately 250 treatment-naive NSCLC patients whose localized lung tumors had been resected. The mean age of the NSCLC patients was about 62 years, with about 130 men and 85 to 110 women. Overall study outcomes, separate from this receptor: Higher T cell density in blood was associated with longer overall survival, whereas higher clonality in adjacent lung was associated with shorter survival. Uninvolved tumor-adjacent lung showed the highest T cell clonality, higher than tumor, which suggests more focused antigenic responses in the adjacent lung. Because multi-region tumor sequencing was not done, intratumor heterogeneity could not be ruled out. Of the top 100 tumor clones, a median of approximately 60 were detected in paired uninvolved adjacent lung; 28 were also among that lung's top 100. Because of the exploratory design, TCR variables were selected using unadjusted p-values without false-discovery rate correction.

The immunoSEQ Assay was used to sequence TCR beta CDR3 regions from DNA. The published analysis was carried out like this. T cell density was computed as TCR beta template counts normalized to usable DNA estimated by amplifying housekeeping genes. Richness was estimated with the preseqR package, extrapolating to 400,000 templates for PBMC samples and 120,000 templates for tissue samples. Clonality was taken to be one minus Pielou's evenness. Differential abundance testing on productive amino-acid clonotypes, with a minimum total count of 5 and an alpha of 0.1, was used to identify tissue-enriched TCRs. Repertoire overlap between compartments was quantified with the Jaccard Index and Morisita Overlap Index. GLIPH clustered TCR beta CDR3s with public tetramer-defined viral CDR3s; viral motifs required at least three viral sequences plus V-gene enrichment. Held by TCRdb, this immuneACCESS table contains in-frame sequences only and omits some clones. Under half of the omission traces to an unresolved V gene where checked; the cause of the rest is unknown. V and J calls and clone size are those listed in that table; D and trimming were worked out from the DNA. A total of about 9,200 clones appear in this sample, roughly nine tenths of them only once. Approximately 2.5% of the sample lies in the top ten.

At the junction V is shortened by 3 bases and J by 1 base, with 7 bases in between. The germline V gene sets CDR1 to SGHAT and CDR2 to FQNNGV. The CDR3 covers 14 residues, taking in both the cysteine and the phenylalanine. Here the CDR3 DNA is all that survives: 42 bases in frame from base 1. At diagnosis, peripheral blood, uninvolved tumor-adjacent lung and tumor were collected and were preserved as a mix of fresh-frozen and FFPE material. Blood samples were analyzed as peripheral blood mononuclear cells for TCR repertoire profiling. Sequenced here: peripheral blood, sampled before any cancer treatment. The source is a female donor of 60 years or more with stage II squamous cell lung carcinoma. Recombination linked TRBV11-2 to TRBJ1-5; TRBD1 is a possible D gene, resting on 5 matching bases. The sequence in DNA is TGTGCCAGCAGCTTGTGGGGGAGCAATCAGCCCCAGCATTTT. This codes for CASSLWGSNQPQHF.